These T cell receptor beta chains were read from a single sample in a study of CD8 T cells in Susac syndrome. MiXCR was run by TCRdb on the immunoSEQ multiplex PCR reads, yielding one entry per CDR3 protein. This table holds over 80,000 distinct CDR3 sequences, about 93% found once. The source material was CD8+ T cells from PBMCs. The origin of the receptors is a human donor in good health. The CDR3 runs from the conserved cysteine through the conserved F or W.

v_gene	j_gene	CDR3aa
TRBV6-6	TRBJ1-2	CASSYEGRYGYTF
TRBV28	TRBJ2-7	CASSLALYEQYF
TRBV7-9	TRBJ2-2	CASSSISDYTGELFF
TRBV5-1	TRBJ2-3	CASSLEQGERDTQYF
TRBV2	TRBJ1-5	CASSEATDSNQPQHF
TRBV19	TRBJ1-5	CASRGIRERGNQPQHF
TRBV13	TRBJ1-1	CASSFGGREAFF
TRBV5-1	TRBJ2-3	CASSFDTDTQYF
TRBV5-1	TRBJ2-7	CASSLDRVYEQYF
TRBV15	TRBJ2-5	CATSGDLKETQYF
TRBV3-1	TRBJ1-2	CASSQDLGVGGYTF
TRBV9	TRBJ1-2	CASSPGTGSYGYTF
TRBV5-6	TRBJ2-1	CASSPWTGADEQFF
TRBV6-6	TRBJ2-1	CASSSIEQFF
TRBV2	TRBJ1-2	CASSSGGAGVGGYTF
TRBV24-1	TRBJ2-2	CATSEGVWTGELFF
TRBV6-2/TRBV6-3	TRBJ2-7	CASNPDPAYEQYF
TRBV19	TRBJ1-1	CATTGTALFANTEAFF
TRBV7-8	TRBJ1-1	CASSPGTGDGTEAFF
TRBV7-2	TRBJ1-1	CASSAWTGRTVEAFF
TRBV7-2	TRBJ2-1	CASSLPGNEQFF
TRBV29-1	TRBJ2-4	CSVESKWNIQYF
TRBV9	TRBJ1-2	CASSPSTGGYYGYTF
TRBV15	TRBJ2-5	CATSFLSGAGETQYF
TRBV10-3	TRBJ2-7	CAISEEGRGRGVSEQYF
TRBV14	TRBJ1-2	CASSRGANYGYTF
TRBV6-1	TRBJ1-2	CASSHTVGREDYYGYTF
TRBV20-1	TRBJ2-3	CSAREEVPSTDTQYF
TRBV7-3	TRBJ1-1	CASSFGQSGDTEAFF
TRBV7-9	TRBJ2-5	CASTARGAQYF
TRBV29-1	TRBJ2-3	CSASGGETDTQYF
TRBV27	TRBJ2-5	CASSLRPANQETQYF